This paragraph reports one T cell receptor beta chain. Its antigen is unknown. This sample stems from a study of T cell responses to AZD1222 COVID-19 vaccine. The CDR3 runs to 15 residues. V lost 1 base and J lost 0, with 9 bases in between. Per germline, CDR1 SGHTA and CDR2 FQGTGA. Overall study results and limits: Donor demographics were predominantly white British with a female majority; clonal diversity may be underestimated. Following two doses of AZD1222, Spike-specific TCR breadth and depth rose.

Sequencing was performed with immunoSEQ multiplex PCR; in TCRdb, only in-frame clones are kept and a portion is missing. The sample has around 150,000 clones, 90% to 95% seen once. Sequences were derived from peripheral blood, sampled 28 days after the second AZD1222 dose. The clonotype originates from an adult who received the AZD1222 COVID-19 vaccine. This chain uses TRBV7-3 with TRBJ1-2; D is ambiguous. The CDR3 sequence: CASSLNVRTNYGYTF. The CDR3 nucleotides read TGTGCCAGCAGCTTAAATGTCAGAACTAACTATGGCTACACCTTC.